These 12 T cell receptor beta chains originate from one sample sequenced in a study of blood T cell repertoires in COVID-19. Some clones are missing from TCRdb's copy, which holds only in-frame ones; the method was immunoSEQ multiplex PCR. This table has fewer than 25,000 clones, roughly 89% appearing once. The sequenced material came from peripheral blood. The origin of the receptors is a woman older than 75 with active or convalescent COVID-19.

This clone has only one observation. The chain couples TRBV11-3 to TRBJ2-1; 7 nucleotides align to TRBD2. The trim removed 6 bases at V and 7 bases at J, leaving 9 bases unmatched. The CDR3 is made up of 14 amino acids. Germline V gives CDR1 SGHNT, CDR2 YENEEA. The CDR3 region is CASSRAGSGNEQFF. The CDR3 coding sequence is TGTGCCAGCAGTCGAGCGGGGTCAGGGAATGAGCAGTTCTTC. Looking up the rest from reference TRBV11-3 and TRBJ2-1 gives the full variable domain: EAGVVQSPRYKIIEKKQPVAFWCNPISGHNTLYWYLQNLGQGPELLIRYENEEAVDDSQLPKDRFSAERLKGVDSTLKIQPAELGDSAVYLCASSRAGSGNEQFFGPGTRLTVL.

V is TRBV28 and J is TRBJ2-1, with 8 positions matching TRBD2. The germline V gene encodes CDR1 MDHEN and CDR2 SYDVKM. The CDR3 is 15 residues long. The V and J ends lost 6 bases and 2 bases, in that order; junction bases with no gene match: 6. CDR3 in DNA: TGTGCCAGCAGGCTTACTAGCGGAGCCTACAATGAGCAGTTCTTC. This translates into CASRLTSGAYNEQFF.

J is TRBJ2-1 and V is TRBV18; TRBD2 aligns across 8 bases. The trim removed 3 bases at V and 8 bases at J, leaving 12 bases unmatched. CDR1 and CDR2 (germline): KGHSH, LQKENI. This CDR3 contains 16 residues. CDR3 sequence reads: CASSPIGAGAEDEQFF. CDR3 sequence (DNA): TGTGCCAGCTCACCGATTGGAGCGGGGGCTGAGGATGAGCAGTTCTTC.

The chain carries TRBV28 and TRBJ1-5; D may be TRBD1 (5 bases). The CDR3 is made up of 15 amino acids. V dropped 8 bases and J dropped 0 bases, with 14 bases sitting between them. Per germline, CDR1 MDHEN and CDR2 SYDVKM. The CDR3 region is CASGAGFYSNQPQHF. The CDR3 DNA follows: TGTGCCAGCGGGGCAGGATTTTATAGCAATCAGCCCCAGCATTTT.

The chain has TRBV27 and TRBJ2-1, with 8 bases lining up with TRBD2. The CDR3 covers 21 residues. The V and J ends lost 6 bases and 4 bases, in that order; junction bases with no gene match: 26. The V gene's germline CDR1 is MNHEY and CDR2 SMNVEV (reference sequence). The CDR3 protein is CASSKTQGRSAGATRYNEQFF. The CDR3, as DNA: TGTGCCAGCAGCAAAACACAGGGTCGTTCAGCGGGAGCTACGAGGTACAATGAGCAGTTCTTC.

V is TRBV6-4 and J is TRBJ1-2, with D perhaps matching TRBD1 (5 bases). The CDR3 consists of 15 residues. The germline V gene encodes CDR1 MRHNA and CDR2 SNTAGT. V dropped 8 bases and J dropped 3 bases, with 19 bases sitting between them. CDR3 sequence: CASSRTDSADYGYTF. The CDR3 DNA is TGTGCCAGCTCGCGAACCGACAGCGCGGACTATGGCTACACCTTC.

V usage is TRBV9 and J usage is TRBJ2-3, with 7 positions matching TRBD2. Trimming at V came to 3 bases and at J to 6 bases, leaving 7 bases not matched to a gene. The CDR3 loop spans 14 amino acids. Germline V gene lookup returns CDR1 SGDLS and CDR2 YYNGEE. In nucleotides, the CDR3 is TGTGCCAGCAGCGCTAGCGGATTAACGGATACGCAGTATTTT. Amino acids: CASSASGLTDTQYF.

The rearrangement links TRBV7-3 to TRBJ1-6, with TRBD1 matching over 10 bases. V shed 4 bases, J shed 5 bases, and the junction held 5 bases outside the gene matches. Germline CDR1 and CDR2: SGHTA and FQGTGA. The CDR3 totals 16 residues. The CDR3 nucleotides are TGTGCCAGCAGCTGTGACAGGGGGCAGGATAATTCACCCCTCCACTTT. Its translation: CASSCDRGQDNSPLHF.

The chain has TRBV5-1 and TRBJ2-2; the D is unclear. The CDR3 loop spans 14 amino acids. From germline, CDR1 is SGHRS and CDR2 YFSETQ. V dropped 0 bases and J dropped 7 bases, with 10 bases sitting between them. Here the CDR3 DNA reads TGCGCCAGCAGCTTGGAGTTTAGACTCGGGGAGCTGTTTTTT. Translating gives CASSLEFRLGELFF.

The chain employs TRBV19 and TRBJ2-5; 8 bases are shared with TRBD2. This CDR3 region has 19 residues. Germline V gene lookup returns CDR1 LNHDA and CDR2 SQIVND (reference sequence). J gave up 0 bases and V 7 bases, and 19 bases lay outside the gene matches. The CDR3 loop is CASTPRTGGDSGNQETQYF. In DNA form, the CDR3 reads TGTGCCAGTACCCCAAGGACGGGAGGGGATAGTGGAAACCAAGAGACCCAGTACTTC.

The chain carries TRBV5-1 and TRBJ2-1, with 7 bases aligning to TRBD1. This CDR3 is built from 13 residues. Germline assignment: CDR1 SGHRS and CDR2 YFSETQ. Germline trimming cut 2 bases from V and 9 bases from J; bases unmatched to any gene: 5. The CDR3 loop reads CASSLPGGIEQFF. As DNA, the CDR3 is TGCGCCAGCAGCTTACCAGGGGGAATTGAGCAGTTCTTC.

The chain uses TRBV30 and TRBJ1-2, with 10 bases fitting TRBD1. The V and J ends lost 2 bases and 8 bases, in that order; junction bases with no gene match: 5. Per germline, CDR1 GTSNPN and CDR2 SVGIG (reference sequence). The CDR3 runs 13 residues. As DNA, the CDR3 is TGTGCCTGGAGTCTCGGACAGGGGGGCGGCTACACCTTC. Translation: CAWSLGQGGGYTF.